The 26 T cell receptor beta chains listed next were all sequenced from one sample in a study of blood T cell repertoires in COVID-19. Sequenced by immunoSEQ multiplex PCR; TCRdb stores in-frame clones only, minus some. This sample carries 80,000 or so clones, about 89% of them seen once, and the ten largest clones take more than 1.5%. Sequenced sample: peripheral blood. These receptors were taken from a woman aged 60 to 75 with acute or convalescent COVID-19.

In its sample, this clone was seen once. The chain uses TRBV28 and TRBJ1-1; D is perhaps TRBD1 (5 bases). Germline lookup yields CDR1 MDHEN and CDR2 SYDVKM. The germline V and J ends were trimmed by 2 bases and 1 base, with 14 bases remaining between them. This CDR3 is built from 16 residues. CDR3 residues: CASSLIPTEANTEAFF. CDR3 DNA sequence: TGTGCCAGCAGTTTAATCCCGACAGAGGCGAACACTGAAGCTTTCTTT.

The V and J genes are TRBV7-3 and TRBJ2-3, with no clear D. Trimming pared 10 bases from V and 6 bases from J, leaving 8 bases between. CDR3 length: 10 residues. Germline V gene lookup returns CDR1 SGHTA and CDR2 FQGTGA. The CDR3 spells CATGDDTQYF. In DNA, the CDR3 is TGTGCCACCGGAGACGATACGCAGTATTTT.

V gene TRBV12-3 or TRBV12-4 combines with J gene TRBJ1-1, with unresolved D. The CDR3 is made up of 13 amino acids. V lost 2 bases and J 7 bases, leaving 11 bases between the germline ends. This CDR3 reads CASSLPGRFEAFF. CDR3 nucleotides: TGTGCCAGCAGTTTACCGGGTCGCTTTGAAGCTTTCTTT.

The chain has TRBV27 and TRBJ2-7; D might be TRBD1 (5 bases). The CDR3 loop spans 15 amino acids. Trimming stripped 0 bases from V and 2 bases from J, with 11 bases between. Germline V CDR1 and CDR2: MNHEY, SMNVEV (reference sequence). The CDR3 DNA reads as TGTGCCAGCAGTTTATCAAGGGCAGGGACCTACGAGCAGTACTTC. Translated: CASSLSRAGTYEQYF.

V and J are TRBV7-2 and TRBJ2-1; 7 bases align to TRBD2. This CDR3 spans 16 amino acids. CDR1 and CDR2 (germline): SGHTA, FQGNSA. After removal of 4 bases from V and 0 bases from J, the junction contained 6 bases not matched to a gene. CDR3 coding DNA: TGTGCCAGCAGCTCCCAGACTAGCCTCTCCTACAATGAGCAGTTCTTC. It is translated as CASSSQTSLSYNEQFF.

The chain combines TRBV19 with TRBJ1-1, with D possibly TRBD1 on 5 matching bases. The CDR3 consists of 12 residues. Looked up from germline, CDR1 is LNHDA and CDR2 is SQIVND (reference sequence). The germline V and J ends were trimmed by 7 bases and 5 bases, with 11 bases remaining between them. CDR3 in amino acids: CASMGGGTEAFF. The CDR3 nucleotides are TGTGCCAGTATGGGGGGAGGGACTGAAGCTTTCTTT.

The chain has TRBV5-1 and TRBJ2-7; a weak D match, TRBD1 (5 bases). The V end was cut by 0 bases, the J end by 3 bases, with 10 bases between. Germline V gene lookup returns CDR1 SGHRS and CDR2 YFSETQ. CDR3 length equals 14 residues. CDR3 loop: CASSLDGQGYEQYF. The CDR3 bases are TGCGCCAGCAGCTTGGACGGGCAGGGCTACGAGCAGTACTTC.

The gene calls are TRBV5-1 and TRBJ2-6; TRBD2 aligns across 8 bases. Trimming cost V 6 bases and J 0 bases; bases outside gene matches: 8. The CDR3 has 17 amino acids. Germline-derived CDR1 and CDR2 are SGHRS and YFSETQ. CDR3: CASTLAGPPSGANVLTF. The CDR3 coding sequence is TGCGCCAGCACCTTAGCGGGACCCCCCTCTGGGGCCAACGTCCTGACTTTC.

V is TRBV27 and J is TRBJ2-7, with 9 bases that match TRBD1. J lost 7 bases, V lost 1 base, and 14 bases had no gene match. The CDR3 sequence is 17 residues long. CDR1 MNHEY and CDR2 SMNVEV come from the germline V gene (reference sequence). CDR3 region: CASSLYPPGQGLGEQYF. The CDR3 DNA sequence: TGTGCCAGCAGTTTATACCCCCCGGGACAGGGTCTTGGGGAGCAGTACTTC.

The sample holds one count of this clone. The chain couples TRBV10-3 to TRBJ1-4; 9 nucleotides line up with TRBD1. CDR3 length: 15 residues. V was pared by 0 bases and J by 5 bases, with 1 base of the junction left unmatched. CDR1 is ENHRY and CDR2 is SYGVKD in the germline V gene. CDR3 sequence (DNA): TGTGCCATCAGTGAGTCGACAGGGGGAAATGAAAAACTGTTTTTT. Translated, it gives CAISESTGGNEKLFF.

The chain joins TRBV7-2 to TRBJ1-5; TRBD1 matches at 9 bases. Germline-derived CDR1 and CDR2 are SGHTA and FQGNSA. After removal of 5 bases from V and 5 bases from J, the junction contained 10 bases not matched to a gene. CDR3 length: 16 amino acids. The CDR3 region is CASSKVGQGGDQPQHF. In nucleotides, the CDR3 is TGTGCCAGCAGCAAGGTGGGACAGGGAGGGGATCAGCCCCAGCATTTT.

The CDR3 region is CASSGAGTGSPDTQYF. The DNA of the CDR3 is TGTGCCAGCAGTGGGGCCGGGACAGGGTCTCCAGATACGCAGTATTTT. This chain uses TRBV6-1 with TRBJ2-3; 9 bases align to TRBD1. The CDR3 is 16 residues long. The V segment lost 4 bases and the J segment 4 bases; nucleotides outside the gene matches: 9. CDR1 is MNHNS and CDR2 is SASEGT in the germline V gene.

The chain is built from TRBV7-9 and TRBJ1-1, with TRBD1 as a possible D gene (6 bases). From germline, CDR1 is SEHNR and CDR2 FQNEAQ (reference sequence). The V end lost 3 bases, the J end lost 0 bases, and 11 bases lay between the germline ends. The CDR3 is 15 residues long. CDR3: CASSFVGQMNTEAFF. In nucleotides, the CDR3 is TGTGCCAGCAGCTTTGTCGGACAGATGAACACTGAAGCTTTCTTT.

The chain joins TRBV18 to TRBJ1-1; D is ambiguous. The length of the CDR3 is 14 residues. Looked up from germline, CDR1 is KGHSH and CDR2 is LQKENI. V lost 2 bases to trimming and J lost 4 bases, with 11 bases between them. The CDR3 region has the DNA TGTGCCAGCTCACCAGGGAGGGAGAGCACTGAAGCTTTCTTT. Translation: CASSPGRESTEAFF.

V and J are TRBV11-2 and TRBJ1-1; D is possibly TRBD1 (5 bases). CDR1 SGHAT and CDR2 FQNNGV come from the germline V gene. Trimming shortened V by 3 bases and J by 10 bases, and 18 bases separated the two germline ends. The CDR3 covers 14 residues. The CDR3 loop is CASSFHRDGRIAFF. CDR3 coding DNA: TGTGCCAGCAGCTTCCACCGGGACGGGAGGATAGCTTTCTTT.

The CDR3: CAWSVQGDQPQHF. The DNA for the CDR3 is TGTGCCTGGAGTGTACAGGGCGATCAGCCCCAGCATTTT. This chain links TRBV30 with TRBJ1-5; possible D gene TRBD1, 6 bases. V dropped 0 bases and J dropped 5 bases, with 8 bases sitting between them. Looked up from germline, CDR1 is GTSNPN and CDR2 is SVGIG (reference sequence). The CDR3 is made up of 13 amino acids.

The J gene is TRBJ2-1, the V gene TRBV30; D unresolved. Trimming removed 0 bases at V and 5 bases at J, with 11 bases between. CDR1 GTSNPN and CDR2 SVGIG come from the germline V gene (reference sequence). The CDR3 covers 14 residues. CDR3 protein: CAWSVNFRDNEQFF. CDR3 DNA sequence: TGTGCCTGGAGTGTAAATTTTCGGGACAATGAGCAGTTCTTC. The variable domain in full, with the rest retrieved from reference TRBV30 and TRBJ2-1, is SQTIHQWPATLVQPVGSPLSLECTVEGTSNPNLYWYRQAAGRGLQLLFYSVGIGQISSEVPQNLSASRPQDRQFILSSKKLLLSDSGFYLCAWSVNFRDNEQFFGPGTRLTVL.

The chain is built from TRBV20-1 and TRBJ2-1, with D possibly being TRBD2 (6 bases). V was cut by 3 bases and J by 0 bases, with 15 bases left in between. From germline, CDR1 is DFQATT and CDR2 SNEGSKA (reference sequence). The CDR3 sequence is 16 residues long. CDR3 protein: CSASYMGRGSYNEQFF. The DNA for the CDR3 is TGCAGTGCTAGTTATATGGGGCGGGGCTCCTACAATGAGCAGTTCTTC.

V gene TRBV18 combines with J gene TRBJ2-7; D unresolved. V was pared by 3 bases and J by 1 base, with 10 bases between. The CDR3 is 14 amino acids. Germline V lookup: CDR1 KGHSH, CDR2 LQKENI. Written as DNA, the CDR3 is TGTGCCAGCTCACCGAGCAGGCCATCCTACGAGCAGTACTTC. Protein product: CASSPSRPSYEQYF.

The J gene is TRBJ2-7, the V gene TRBV10-3, with D perhaps matching TRBD2 (7 bases). With 3 bases removed from V and 4 bases from J, the gap between germline ends came to 19 bases. Germline V CDR1 and CDR2: ENHRY, SYGVKD. This CDR3 comprises 16 residues. The CDR3, as DNA: TGTGCCATCAGTGAACAGGGACAATTGGGAGGGTACGAGCAGTACTTC. This sequence encodes CAISEQGQLGGYEQYF.

V usage is TRBV4-1 and J usage is TRBJ1-4; 9 bases map to TRBD1. CDR3 length: 14 amino acids. With V trimmed by 4 bases and J by 7 bases, 4 bases remained unmatched. Germline V gene data show CDR1 as MGHRA and CDR2 as YSYEKL. The CDR3 bases are TGCGCCAGCAGCCCCGACAGGGGGTCTGAAAAACTGTTTTTT. Amino acid sequence: CASSPDRGSEKLFF.

This clone was seen a single time. V gene TRBV9 combines with J gene TRBJ2-7, with 9 bases identical to TRBD1. This CDR3 is built from 14 residues. The V gene end was trimmed by 3 bases and the J gene end by 3 bases; junction bases not matched to a gene: 4. Per the germline V gene, CDR1 is SGDLS and CDR2 is YYNGEE. The CDR3 coding sequence is TGTGCCAGCAGCGCGGACAGGGGACTCTACGAGCAGTACTTC. Its translation is CASSADRGLYEQYF.

This clone has a handful of counts. The chain combines TRBV30 with TRBJ1-2; 10 positions match TRBD1. The CDR3 spans 14 residues. The ends lost 0 bases at V and 7 bases at J; junction bases unmatched: 5. Germline V gene lookup returns CDR1 GTSNPN and CDR2 SVGIG (reference sequence). The chain's CDR3 is CAWSVSRTGGGYTF. Here the CDR3 DNA reads TGTGCCTGGAGTGTTTCCCGGACAGGGGGTGGCTACACCTTC.

This chain connects TRBV24-1 to TRBJ2-1; D remains ambiguous. CDR3 length equals 12 residues. Germline V gene lookup returns CDR1 KGHDR and CDR2 SFDVKD. Trimming took off 4 bases at V and 8 bases at J, with 8 bases between the two ends. In DNA form, the CDR3 reads TGTGCCACCAGTGAGCGCGATGATGAGCAGTTCTTC. This codes for CATSERDDEQFF.

Written as DNA, the CDR3 is TGCAGCGTTGGGAGGCCCTTCGCCCTTTACGAGCAGTACTTC. Its translation is CSVGRPFALYEQYF. This chain joins TRBV29-1 and TRBJ2-7; a weak D match, TRBD2 (5 bases). This CDR3 is 14 amino acids long. V shed 4 bases and J shed 4 bases, with 17 bases lying between them. Germline V lookup: CDR1 SQVTM, CDR2 ANQGSEA.

The chain links TRBV14 to TRBJ1-3, with a tentative D call TRBD1 (5 bases). Germline V CDR1 and CDR2: SGHDN, FVKESK. The CDR3 runs to 15 residues. Trimming took 4 bases from V and 0 from J, leaving 10 bases between them. CDR3 in DNA: TGTGCCAGCAGCCCGACAGTTATCTCTGGAAACACCATATATTTT. Translated: CASSPTVISGNTIYF.